The clone carrying this T cell receptor (beta chain) was observed many times. The data were obtained in a study of T cells in Graves' hyperthyroidism and ophthalmopathy. Researchers amplified the TCR beta CDR3 regions from RNA transcripts. TCR CDR3 underwent first-round RT-PCR with the HTBI primer set. In TCRdb, the multiplex PCR reads were re-called with MiXCR into one record per CDR3 protein. The sample includes around 720,000 distinct CDR3 sequences, around a third seen only once; the top ten take 31%. The origin of this receptor is a woman between 40 and 55 years old with Graves' hyperthyroidism. The sample comprised blood.

CDR3 bases: TGCAGCGCATCGAGAGGGAACTCTGGAAACACCATATATTTT. Protein sequence: CSASRGNSGNTIYF. The chain is built from TRBV29-1 and TRBJ1-3; D is unresolved. CDR1 is SQVTM and CDR2 is ANQGSEA in the germline V gene. This CDR3 is 14 amino acids long. V lost 7 bases to trimming and J lost 0 bases, with 13 bases between them.